This T cell receptor (beta chain) was found in a study of blood T cell repertoires in COVID-19. Study overall: Both acute and convalescent COVID-19 samples were obtained from the United States, Italy and Spain. Sample material is recorded as cDNA or gDNA derived from T cells, B-cell-depleted T cells, or PBMCs.

In the study's own analysis: Nucleated cell counts were estimated from reference gene primer amplification. This table comes from immunoSEQ multiplex PCR, and its TCRdb copy is limited to in-frame clones, with some not included. D and trimming were read from the DNA, whereas the V and J calls and clone size are those reported in that table. The data hold approximately 400,000 clones, with approximately 90% observed a single time. Germline CDR1 and CDR2: SQVTM and ANQGSEA. V shed 7 bases and J shed 3 bases, with 9 bases lying between them. CDR3 length: 11 amino acids. Seattle cases were enrolled at active infection and followed longitudinally.

V is TRBV29-1 and J is TRBJ1-1; D may be TRBD1 (5 bases). Material for sequencing was peripheral blood. This clonotype was obtained from a woman aged 45 to 65 with COVID-19, enrolled during active disease. CDR3 residues: CSAKTDTEAFF. Written as DNA, the CDR3 is TGCAGCGCTAAGACAGACACTGAAGCTTTCTTT.